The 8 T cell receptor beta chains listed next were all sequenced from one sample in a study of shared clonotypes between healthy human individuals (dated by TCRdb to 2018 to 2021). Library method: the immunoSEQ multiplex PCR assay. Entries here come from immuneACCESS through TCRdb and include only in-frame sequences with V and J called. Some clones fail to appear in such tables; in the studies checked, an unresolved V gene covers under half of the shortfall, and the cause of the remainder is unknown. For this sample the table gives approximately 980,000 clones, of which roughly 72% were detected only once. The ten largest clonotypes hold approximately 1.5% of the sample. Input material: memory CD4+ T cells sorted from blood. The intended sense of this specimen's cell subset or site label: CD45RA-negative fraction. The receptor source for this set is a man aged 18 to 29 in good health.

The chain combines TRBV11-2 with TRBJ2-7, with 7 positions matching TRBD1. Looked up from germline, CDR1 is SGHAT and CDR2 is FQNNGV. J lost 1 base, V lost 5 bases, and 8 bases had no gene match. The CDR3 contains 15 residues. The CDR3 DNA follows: TGTGCCAGCAGCCCCAGGGGACAGAAATCCTACGAGCAGTACTTC. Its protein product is CASSPRGQKSYEQYF.

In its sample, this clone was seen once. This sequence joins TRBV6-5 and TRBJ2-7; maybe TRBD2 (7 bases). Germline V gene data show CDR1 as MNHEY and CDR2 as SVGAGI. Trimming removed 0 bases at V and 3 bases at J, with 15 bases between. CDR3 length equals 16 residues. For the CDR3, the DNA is TGTGCCAGCAGTTACTCGGCGGGGGCCGCGATCTACGAGCAGTACTTC. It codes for CASSYSAGAAIYEQYF.

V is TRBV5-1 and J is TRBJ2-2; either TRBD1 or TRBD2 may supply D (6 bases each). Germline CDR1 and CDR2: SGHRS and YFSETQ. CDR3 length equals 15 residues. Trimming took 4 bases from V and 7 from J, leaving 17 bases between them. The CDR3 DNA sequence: TGCGCCAGCAGCCCCCCCGGACAGCGGGTCGGGGAGCTGTTTTTT. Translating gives CASSPPGQRVGELFF.

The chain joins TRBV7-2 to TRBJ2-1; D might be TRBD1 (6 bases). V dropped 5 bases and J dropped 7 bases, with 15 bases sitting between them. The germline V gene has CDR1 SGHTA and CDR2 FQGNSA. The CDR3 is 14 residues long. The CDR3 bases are TGTGCCAGCAGCCTAGGGGGAGTCGGGAATGAGCAGTTCTTC. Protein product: CASSLGGVGNEQFF.

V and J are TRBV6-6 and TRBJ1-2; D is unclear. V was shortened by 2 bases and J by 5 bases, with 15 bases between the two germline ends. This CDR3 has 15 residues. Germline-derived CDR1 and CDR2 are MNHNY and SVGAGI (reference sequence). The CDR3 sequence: CASSYQMGPSYGYTF. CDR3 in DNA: TGTGCCAGCAGTTACCAGATGGGTCCTTCTTATGGCTACACCTTC.

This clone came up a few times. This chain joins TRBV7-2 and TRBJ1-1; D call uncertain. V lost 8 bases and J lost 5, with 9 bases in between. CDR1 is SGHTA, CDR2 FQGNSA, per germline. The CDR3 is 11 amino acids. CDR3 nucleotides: TGTGCCAGCGGAGGCGGTACTGAAGCTTTCTTT. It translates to CASGGGTEAFF.

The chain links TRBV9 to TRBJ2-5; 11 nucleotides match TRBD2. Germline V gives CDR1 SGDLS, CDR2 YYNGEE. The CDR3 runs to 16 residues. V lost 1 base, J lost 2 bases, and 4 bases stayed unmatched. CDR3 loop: CASSVSTSGSQETQYF. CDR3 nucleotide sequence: TGTGCCAGCAGCGTATCAACTAGCGGGAGTCAAGAGACCCAGTACTTC. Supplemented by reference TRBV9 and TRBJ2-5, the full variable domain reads DSGVTQTPKHLITATGQRVTLRCSPRSGDLSVYWYQQSLDQGLQFLIQYYNGEERAKGNILERFSAQQFPDLHSELNLSSLELGDSALYFCASSVSTSGSQETQYFGPGTRLLVL.

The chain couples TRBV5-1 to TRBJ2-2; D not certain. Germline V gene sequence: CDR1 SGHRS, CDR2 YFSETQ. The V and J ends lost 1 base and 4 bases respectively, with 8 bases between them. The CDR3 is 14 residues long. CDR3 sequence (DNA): TGCGCCAGCAGCTTGACGACGACCACCGGGGAGCTGTTTTTT. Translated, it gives CASSLTTTTGELFF.